The TCR beta chain described here comes from a study of blood T cell repertoires in COVID-19. Study details: Researchers got acute and convalescent COVID-19 samples from the United States, Italy and Spain. The analysed material was cDNA or gDNA that came from T cells, B-cell-depleted T cells, or PBMCs.

In the authors' methods: Researchers report that nucleated cell counts were estimated from reference gene primer amplification. Here immunoSEQ multiplex PCR was the method, and the copy in TCRdb shows in-frame clones only, minus some. V and J calls plus clone size are reproduced from that table; the DNA served to infer D and trimming. The data contain roughly 250,000 clones, approximately 82% of them singletons. CDR3 size: 17 residues. With 3 bases removed from V and 0 bases from J, the gap between germline ends came to 15 bases. Germline V lookup: CDR1 KGHSH, CDR2 LQKENI. The specimen sequenced was peripheral blood. The receptor was isolated from a woman over 75 with active or convalescent COVID-19. The chain joins TRBV18 to TRBJ1-5, with D uncertain. In nucleotides, the CDR3 is TGTGCCAGCTCACCGTCGGTCTCAGCGATTAGCAATCAGCCCCAGCATTTT. This translates into CASSPSVSAISNQPQHF.